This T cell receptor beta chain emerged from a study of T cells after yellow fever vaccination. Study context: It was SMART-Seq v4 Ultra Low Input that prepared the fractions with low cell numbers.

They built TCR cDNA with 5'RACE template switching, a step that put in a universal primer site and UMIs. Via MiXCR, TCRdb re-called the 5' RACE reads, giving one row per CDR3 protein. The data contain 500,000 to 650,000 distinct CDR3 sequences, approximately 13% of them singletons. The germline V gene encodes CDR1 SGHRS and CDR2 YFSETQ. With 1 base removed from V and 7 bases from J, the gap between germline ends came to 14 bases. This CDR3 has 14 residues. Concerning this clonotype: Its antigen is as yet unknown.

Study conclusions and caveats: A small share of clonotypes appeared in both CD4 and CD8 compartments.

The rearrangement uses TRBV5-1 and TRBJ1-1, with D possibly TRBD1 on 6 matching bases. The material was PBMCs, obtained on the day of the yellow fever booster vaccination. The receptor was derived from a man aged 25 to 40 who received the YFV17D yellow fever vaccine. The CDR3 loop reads CASSLSGGPDEAFF. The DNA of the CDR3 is TGCGCCAGCAGCTTGTCCGGGGGGCCCGATGAAGCTTTCTTT.